This T cell receptor beta chain was captured in a study of blood T cells in healthy people across ages. Whole-study findings and limits: Strongly correlated with naive T cell percentage was TCR beta diversity.

Alongside a J-beta primer mix, a sample-barcoded 5' primer served in a second PCR lasting about 7 to 12 cycles. TCRdb fed the 5' RACE reads into MiXCR, producing one record per CDR3 protein. The table records under 1,000,000 distinct CDR3 sequences, about half of them present only once. The CDR3 totals 12 residues. Germline CDR1 is MNHEY and CDR2 is SMNVEV (reference sequence). Trimming cost V 2 bases and J 9 bases, with 10 bases left between them. Note on this clonotype: What it binds is unknown.

Donor samples were obtained from healthy Caucasian individuals from Russia, aged 6 to 90. Every donor provided around 10 milliliters of peripheral blood. Isolating PBMCs gave at least 6 million of these cells per sample. V and J are TRBV27 and TRBJ1-2; D might be TRBD1 (5 bases). The sample taken for sequencing was blood. The receptor was derived from an elderly man in good health. The CDR3 DNA sequence: TGTGCCAGCAGTTTAGACGGGGGGAGCTACACCTTC. It codes for CASSLDGGSYTF.